Listed below are T cell receptor beta chains from one sample, sequenced in a study of shared clonotypes between healthy human individuals. Clones were read by immunoSEQ multiplex PCR, and TCRdb kept only the in-frame ones, dropping some. This table has around 720,000 clones, around four fifths appearing once. The sequenced material came from memory CD4+ T cells sorted from blood. These receptors were obtained from a woman in her twenties or thirties in good health. Each CDR3 is given with its conserved first and last residue. D genes are given only for firm matches. Size tells how often a clone was seen (once, few, many) or the class of an expanded clone, and some rows leave it out.

d_gene	v_gene	abundance	j_gene	CDR3aa	CDR3nt
NA	TRBV27	NA	TRBJ2-3	CASSLFRGPSTGDTQYF	TGTGCCAGCAGTTTATTTCGCGGGCCTAGCACCGGGGATACGCAGTATTTT
NA	TRBV7-8	NA	TRBJ1-1	CASSFPPRGVSAEAFF	TGTGCCAGCAGCTTCCCCCCTAGGGGGGTATCGGCTGAAGCTTTCTTT
NA	TRBV5-6	NA	TRBJ2-4	CASSLDSLAKNIQYF	TGTGCCAGCAGCTTGGACTCCTTAGCCAAAAACATTCAGTACTTC
NA	TRBV4-1	NA	TRBJ1-5	CASSHHSGSNQPQHF	TGCGCCAGCAGCCACCACTCCGGTAGCAATCAGCCCCAGCATTTT
NA	TRBV7-8	NA	TRBJ2-7	CASSPREGANEQYF	TGTGCCAGCAGCCCTAGGGAGGGGGCGAACGAGCAGTACTTC
NA	TRBV5-1	NA	TRBJ2-3	CASSQATISTDTQYF	TGCGCCAGCAGCCAAGCTACGATTAGCACAGATACGCAGTATTTT
TRBD1	TRBV10-2	NA	TRBJ1-1	CASGDRENTEAFF	TGCGCCAGCGGGGACAGGGAGAACACTGAAGCTTTCTTT
NA	TRBV11-2	many	TRBJ2-7	CASSLGPTGIFF	TGTGCCAGCAGCTTAGGGCCCACCGGGATCTTCTTC
NA	TRBV28	NA	TRBJ1-2	CASSLRVGYTF	TGTGCCAGCAGTTTACGAGTTGGCTACACCTTC
TRBD1	TRBV2	NA	TRBJ2-4	CASSGRGRTKNIQYF	TGTGCCAGCAGTGGCAGGGGGCGAACCAAAAACATTCAGTACTTC
NA	TRBV11-2	NA	TRBJ1-1	CASSSATGFTEAFF	TGTGCCAGCAGCTCAGCAACAGGGTTCACTGAAGCTTTCTTT
NA	TRBV6-5	NA	TRBJ1-2	CASRDRGGYTF	TGTGCCAGCAGGGACCGGGGTGGCTACACCTTC
NA	TRBV28	once	TRBJ2-3	CASRRITDTQYF	TGTGCCAGCAGGAGGATCACAGATACGCAGTATTTT
TRBD2	TRBV18	NA	TRBJ2-7	CASSPRVPAGGQEQYF	TGTGCCAGCTCACCACGGGTTCCAGCGGGAGGTCAGGAGCAGTACTTC
NA	TRBV7-9	NA	TRBJ2-1	CASSTLNRIHEQFF	TGTGCCAGCAGCACCCTTAACAGGATCCATGAGCAGTTCTTC
TRBD2	TRBV4-1	NA	TRBJ2-7	CASSQDILAGGPRGEQYF	TGCGCCAGCAGCCAAGATATACTAGCGGGAGGGCCTAGGGGTGAGCAGTACTTC
NA	TRBV11-2	NA	TRBJ2-1	CASSLSASDNEQFF	TGTGCCAGCAGCTTATCTGCTAGCGACAATGAGCAGTTCTTC
TRBD2	TRBV2	NA	TRBJ2-6	CASSGSGGSGANVLTF	TGTGCCAGCAGTGGGAGCGGGGGCTCTGGGGCCAACGTCCTGACTTTC
NA	TRBV28	NA	TRBJ2-7	CASSPGTASSYEQYF	TGTGCCAGCAGCCCAGGGACGGCCAGCTCCTACGAGCAGTACTTC
NA	TRBV5-8	NA	TRBJ2-4	CASSLGPREYIQYF	TGTGCCAGCAGCTTAGGACCGAGAGAGTACATTCAGTACTTC
NA	TRBV29-1	NA	TRBJ2-1	CSADLGPTEQFF	TGCAGCGCCGACCTGGGACCCACCGAGCAGTTCTTC
NA	TRBV6-5	few	TRBJ2-7	CASSARQPREQYF	TGTGCCAGCAGTGCGCGACAGCCTCGGGAGCAGTACTTC
NA	TRBV28	once	TRBJ2-5	CASSAGNQETQYF	TGTGCCAGCTCTGCGGGAAACCAAGAGACCCAGTACTTC
NA	TRBV18	many	TRBJ2-3	CASSRASTDTQYF	TGTGCCAGCTCTCGAGCTAGCACAGATACGCAGTATTTT
NA	TRBV13	NA	TRBJ1-3	CASSPFDSSGNTIYF	TGTGCCAGCAGCCCCTTTGACAGCTCTGGAAACACCATATATTTT
NA	TRBV5-6	NA	TRBJ1-4	CASSGGAGEKLFF	TGTGCCAGCAGCGGGGGGGCCGGTGAAAAACTGTTTTTT
NA	TRBV29-1	NA	TRBJ2-1	CSVSGLYAATEQFF	TGCAGCGTCTCGGGACTTTATGCGGCCACTGAGCAGTTCTTC
NA	TRBV5-4	once	TRBJ2-1	CASSSGTPSNSDEQFF	TGTGCCAGCAGCTCCGGGACTCCCTCTAACAGCGATGAGCAGTTCTTC
NA	TRBV14	NA	TRBJ2-5	CASSQGRETQYF	TGTGCCAGCAGCCAAGGACGGGAGACCCAGTACTTC
TRBD2	TRBV5-1	NA	TRBJ2-2	CASSLGGGDTGELFF	TGCGCCAGCAGCTTGGGCGGGGGTGACACCGGGGAGCTGTTTTTT
TRBD1	TRBV28	few	TRBJ1-2	CATARDRNYGYTF	TGTGCCACGGCTCGGGACAGAAACTATGGCTACACCTTC
NA	TRBV2	NA	TRBJ2-2	CASRSPPNTGELFF	TGTGCCAGTCGGAGTCCTCCGAACACCGGGGAGCTGTTTTTT
NA	TRBV28	NA	TRBJ1-2	CASSFEGVGYGYTF	TGTGCCAGCAGTTTCGAAGGGGTTGGCTATGGCTACACCTTC
NA	TRBV25-1	NA	TRBJ1-1	CASSEDGWFQGRITEAFF	TGTGCCAGCAGTGAAGATGGATGGTTTCAGGGGCGAATCACTGAAGCTTTCTTT
NA	TRBV9	NA	TRBJ2-3	CASSVDTPRADTQYF	TGTGCCAGCAGCGTAGATACCCCCAGGGCAGATACGCAGTATTTT
NA	TRBV30	NA	TRBJ1-5	CAWSGQTLLNQPQHF	TGTGCCTGGAGTGGACAAACTCTCCTCAATCAGCCCCAGCATTTT
NA	TRBV18	NA	TRBJ1-4	CASSPQPEKLFF	TGTGCCAGCTCACCTCAACCTGAAAAACTGTTTTTT
NA	TRBV30	NA	TRBJ2-7	CAWSTPSGFHEQYF	TGTGCCTGGAGTACTCCATCCGGGTTCCACGAGCAGTACTTC
NA	TRBV2	NA	TRBJ1-2	CASSELTAGHDGYTF	TGTGCCAGCAGTGAATTGACGGCGGGGCATGATGGCTACACCTTC
NA	TRBV6-5	NA	TRBJ1-4	CASSLTGNNEKLFF	TGTGCCAGCAGTTTAACAGGGAATAATGAAAAACTGTTTTTT
NA	TRBV5-1	NA	TRBJ2-3	CASSLEGRTDTDTQYF	TGCGCCAGCAGCTTGGAAGGGAGGACCGACACAGATACGCAGTATTTT